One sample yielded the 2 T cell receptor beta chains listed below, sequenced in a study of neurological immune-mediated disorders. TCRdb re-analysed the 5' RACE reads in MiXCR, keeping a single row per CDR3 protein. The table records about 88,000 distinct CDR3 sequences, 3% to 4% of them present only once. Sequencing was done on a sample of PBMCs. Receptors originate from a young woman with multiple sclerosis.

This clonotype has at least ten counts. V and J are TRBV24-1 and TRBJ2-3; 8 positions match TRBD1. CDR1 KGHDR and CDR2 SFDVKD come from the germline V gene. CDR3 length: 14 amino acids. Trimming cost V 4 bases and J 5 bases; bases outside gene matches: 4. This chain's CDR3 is CATSDRGQGDTQYF. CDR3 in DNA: TGTGCCACCAGTGACCGCGGACAGGGAGATACGCAGTATTTT.

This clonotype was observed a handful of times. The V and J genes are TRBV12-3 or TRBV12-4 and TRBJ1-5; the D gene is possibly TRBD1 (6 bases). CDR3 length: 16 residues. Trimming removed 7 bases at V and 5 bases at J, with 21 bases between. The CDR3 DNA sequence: TGTGCCAGCACTACTGGAGGGGGTATGGTTGATCAGCCCCAGCATTTT. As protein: CASTTGGGMVDQPQHF.